Listed below are T cell receptor beta chains from one sample, sequenced in a study of spatial heterogeneity in lung cancer. In TCRdb, the 5' RACE reads were re-called with MiXCR into one record per CDR3 protein. The sample shows about 27,000 distinct CDR3 sequences, roughly 7% of them seen only once. The specimen comprised PBMCs, sampled at surgery. The receptors were gathered from a male donor with early-stage non-small cell lung cancer. CDR3s leave out the opening cysteine and the closing phenylalanine or tryptophan. Fields, in order: V gene, CDR3 length, J gene, CDR3 protein.

TRBV7-2,13,TRBJ2-1,ASSRGGSGNNEQF
TRBV6-2/TRBV6-3,14,TRBJ2-1,ASKSSLGGQDNEQF
TRBV3-1,13,TRBJ2-5,ASSQDGGRRETQY
TRBV7-8,13,TRBJ1-1,ASSFNRQGLGEAF
TRBV28,16,TRBJ2-1,ASSLPRAQLLNYNEQF
TRBV3-1,10,TRBJ2-1,ASSPASGEQF
TRBV11-2,13,TRBJ2-2,ASSLGSLDTGELF
TRBV7-9,11,TRBJ2-7,ASVGTSGYEQY
TRBV7-8,14,TRBJ1-6,ASSLALGVHNSPLH
TRBV29-1,16,TRBJ1-1,SAGRWDRDTDLVLEAF